These 30 T cell receptor beta chains share one sample of origin, sequenced in a study of Ad26.COV2.S vaccination and SARS-CoV-2 variants (dated by TCRdb to about 2021). The treatment or condition label of this sample denotes: some 20 received Ad26.COV2.S at low or high dose, single or two shots; five or six received placebo; per-sample allocation not given. For vaccine and placebo recipients, the sequenced repertoires came from samples collected on day 63 after the first injection. Library method: the immunoSEQ multiplex PCR assay. The source is immuneACCESS, and TCRdb retained only in-frame sequences with V and J called. Part of the clones is not carried over; for the studies checked, unresolved V genes explain less than half of this, and the remainder is unexplained. A total of fewer than 800,000 clones appear in this sample, 89% of them only once. In total, the top ten clones hold about 1.5% of the sample.

This specimen was peripheral blood, taken in a trial of Ad26.COV2.S vaccine versus placebo. These receptors came from a person between 18 and 65 years old who received the Ad26.COV2.S COVID-19 vaccine or a placebo.

The chain combines TRBV6-6 with TRBJ1-1; D remains unclear. V was pared by 2 bases and J by 1 base, with 8 bases between. The germline V gene encodes CDR1 MNHNY and CDR2 SVGAGI (reference sequence). The CDR3 is 14 residues long. The CDR3 bases are TGTGCCAGCAGTTACAAGCGGGGGAACACTGAAGCTTTCTTT. Its protein product is CASSYKRGNTEAFF.

The chain uses TRBV5-4 and TRBJ1-3; D remains ambiguous. CDR1 and CDR2 from the germline V gene are SGHNT and YYREEE (reference sequence). The V end was cut by 1 base, the J end by 7 bases, with 9 bases between. This CDR3 is built from 13 residues. CDR3 loop: CASSLSHRNTIYF. DNA of the CDR3: TGTGCCAGCAGCTTGTCGCATCGTAACACCATATATTTT.

Concerning this clone: An end of the junction differs from the germline gene, which may be a read error. Other DNA sequences in this specimen translate into the identical CDR3. The chain carries TRBV5-4 and TRBJ2-7; 10 nucleotides align to TRBD1. This CDR3 spans 15 amino acids. Germline V gene data show CDR1 as SGHNT and CDR2 as YYREEE (reference sequence). CDR3 nucleotide sequence: TGTGCCAGCAGCTCCCCCGGGACAGGGGAGTACGAGCAGTACTTT. It is translated as CASSSPGTGEYEQYF.

The chain carries TRBV18 and TRBJ2-5; D is ambiguous. Trimming shortened V by 6 bases and J by 2 bases, and 10 bases separated the two germline ends. Germline CDR1 KGHSH, CDR2 LQKENI. The CDR3 has 13 residues. The CDR3 DNA sequence: TGTGCCAGCTCGTGGACGGATCAAGAGACCCAGTACTTC. Amino acids: CASSWTDQETQYF.

The V call is TRBV5-4, the J call TRBJ1-4, with unresolved D. Trimming cost V 2 bases and J 2 bases, with 10 bases left between them. The CDR3 consists of 15 residues. Germline V gene sequence: CDR1 SGHNT, CDR2 YYREEE (reference sequence). CDR3 loop: CASSFSLGTNEKLFF. CDR3 DNA: TGTGCCAGCAGCTTCTCTCTAGGCACTAATGAAAAACTGTTTTTT.

This sequence joins TRBV7-6 and TRBJ2-7, with TRBD1 matching 8 bases. V dropped 6 bases and J dropped 10; count of bases not matched to a gene: 8. The CDR3 contains 12 residues. From germline, CDR1 is SGHVS and CDR2 FNYEAQ. CDR3 DNA sequence: TGTGCCAGCAGACAAACAGGGGGAAGACAGTACTTC. Translating it yields CASRQTGGRQYF. Using reference TRBV7-6 and TRBJ2-7 for the parts outside the CDR3, the full variable domain is GAGVSQSPRYKVTKRGQDVALRCDPISGHVSLYWYRQALGQGPEFLTYFNYEAQQDKSGLPNDRFSAERPEGSISTLTIQRTEQRDSAMYRCASRQTGGRQYFGPGTRLTVT.

This clone was seen just once. This rearrangement joins TRBV7-2 to TRBJ2-1; 8 nucleotides align to TRBD2. The CDR3 is made up of 16 amino acids. Germline CDR1 is SGHTA and CDR2 is FQGNSA. V dropped 1 base and J dropped 7; count of bases not matched to a gene: 9. CDR3 region: CASSLEGERGRNEQFF. The CDR3 nucleotides are TGTGCCAGCAGCTTAGAGGGCGAGCGGGGGAGGAATGAGCAGTTCTTC.

The chain recombines TRBV18 with TRBJ2-7; D unresolved. Germline V gene sequence: CDR1 KGHSH, CDR2 LQKENI. This CDR3 is 13 amino acids long. Trimming took off 2 bases at V and 2 bases at J, with 7 bases between the two ends. The CDR3 spells CASSPGEAYEQYF. CDR3 DNA sequence: TGTGCCAGCTCACCAGGCGAGGCCTACGAGCAGTACTTC. Full variable domain (missing parts from reference TRBV18 and TRBJ2-7): NAGVMQNPRHLVRRRGQEARLRCSPMKGHSHVYWYRQLPEEGLKFMVYLQKENIIDESGMPKERFSAEFPKEGPSILRIQQVVRGDSAAYFCASSPGEAYEQYFGPGTRLTVT.

This clone was recorded once. The gene calls are TRBV5-1 and TRBJ2-7; perhaps TRBD1 as D (6 bases). CDR1 SGHRS and CDR2 YFSETQ come from the germline V gene. V gave up 1 base and J gave up 7 bases, with 15 bases separating them. CDR3 length: 14 amino acids. CDR3: CASSLQQGLREQYF. In DNA, the CDR3 is TGCGCCAGCAGCTTGCAGCAGGGGCTACGGGAGCAGTACTTC. The full variable domain, rest sourced from reference TRBV5-1 and TRBJ2-7, is KAGVTQTPRYLIKTRGQQVTLSCSPISGHRSVSWYQQTPGQGLQFLFEYFSETQRNKGNFPGRFSGRQFSNSRSEMNVSTLELGDSALYLCASSLQQGLREQYFGPGTRLTVT.

V gene TRBV12-3 or TRBV12-4 combines with J gene TRBJ2-5; no clear D gene. Between the trimmed V and J ends, which lost 7 bases and 5 bases, there was a span of 8 bases. There are 11 residues in the CDR3. The CDR3 sequence is CASTPSETQYF. The CDR3 DNA sequence: TGTGCCAGCACCCCTTCGGAGACCCAGTACTTC.

V is TRBV2 and J is TRBJ2-5, with D unresolved. The CDR3 loop spans 12 amino acids. V shed 7 bases and J shed 0 bases, with 6 bases lying between them. Germline loops: CDR1 SNHLY, CDR2 FYNNEI. CDR3 bases: TGTGCCAGCACCCAAGACCAAGAGACCCAGTACTTC. This encodes CASTQDQETQYF.

The chain has TRBV5-5 and TRBJ2-1; D gene ambiguous. The CDR3 length is 13 residues. The germline V gene has CDR1 SGHKS and CDR2 YYEKEE (reference sequence). Trimming took off 0 bases at V and 5 bases at J, with 6 bases between the two ends. The CDR3 DNA reads as TGTGCCAGCAGCTTGGAGGATGACAATGAGCAGTTCTTC. This encodes CASSLEDDNEQFF.

This clone was detected once. With a far larger clone one base away, a read error is the likely cause. The chain links TRBV5-6 to TRBJ2-7; TRBD1 agrees at 10 bases. J lost 3 bases, V lost 4 bases, and 1 base had no gene match. CDR1 and CDR2 from the germline V gene are SGHDT and YYEEEE. The CDR3 length is 13 residues. The CDR3 sequence: CASSGTGDYEQYF. The CDR3 nucleotides are TGTGCCAGCAGCGGGACAGGGGACTACGAGCAGTACTTC.

V gene TRBV6-4 combines with J gene TRBJ2-1, with TRBD2 matching over 13 bases. The J segment lost 6 bases and the V segment lost 2 bases, leaving 1 base of the junction unmatched. The CDR3 contains 15 residues. Germline V gene lookup returns CDR1 MRHNA and CDR2 SNTAGT. DNA of the CDR3: TGTGCCAGCAGTGACGGACTAGCGGGAGTCAATGAGCAGTTCTTC. This sequence encodes CASSDGLAGVNEQFF.

The chain joins TRBV5-1 to TRBJ2-5; 10 nucleotides align to TRBD2. Germline CDR1 SGHRS, CDR2 YFSETQ. Trimming cost V 3 bases and J 5 bases; bases outside gene matches: 7. The CDR3 totals 15 residues. The CDR3 region has the DNA TGCGCCAGCAGCTCCACTAGCGGGAATTGGGAGACCCAGTACTTC. Amino acids: CASSSTSGNWETQYF.

The rearrangement uses TRBV10-3 and TRBJ1-2, with D unclear. V lost 11 bases and J lost 4, with 29 bases in between. Germline V lookup: CDR1 ENHRY, CDR2 SYGVKD. CDR3 length equals 17 residues. In DNA form, the CDR3 reads TGTGCCGCCTCCGCCCGAGCTAGCTCCGGGAACCTCTATGGCTACACCTTC. As protein: CAASARASSGNLYGYTF.

The chain employs TRBV21-1 and TRBJ2-7; the table calls TRBD1, which could not be checked here. TRBV21-1 is flagged as a pseudogene. This CDR3 has 16 amino acids. CDR3 protein: CASSSNRGQGAEEQYF. The CDR3 DNA reads as TGTGCCAGCAGCTCCAACCGCGGGCAGGGGGCTGAAGAGCAGTACTTC.

To note about this clone: Other DNA sequences in this specimen translate into the identical CDR3. V gene TRBV20-1 combines with J gene TRBJ2-5, with D tentatively TRBD1 (6 bases). CDR1 and CDR2 from the germline V gene are DFQATT and SNEGSKA (reference sequence). V lost 6 bases to trimming and J lost 5 bases, with 10 bases between them. The CDR3 consists of 11 residues. CDR3 sequence: CSARRGETQYF. For the CDR3, the DNA is TGCAGTGCGAGAAGGGGGGAGACCCAGTACTTC.

The V gene is TRBV18, the J gene TRBJ2-7, with 10 bases fitting TRBD1. Germline CDR1 and CDR2: KGHSH and LQKENI. J gave up 0 bases and V 5 bases, and 4 bases lay outside the gene matches. The CDR3 runs 15 residues. The CDR3 sequence: CASSADRGLSYEQYF. CDR3 sequence (DNA): TGTGCCAGCTCAGCTGACAGGGGGCTCTCCTACGAGCAGTACTTC.

V usage is TRBV27 and J usage is TRBJ2-6; weak D call: TRBD2 (6 bases). Germline V CDR1 and CDR2: MNHEY, SMNVEV (reference sequence). This CDR3 is 20 amino acids long. V lost 0 bases, J lost 0 bases, and 18 bases lay in between. The DNA of the CDR3 is TGTGCCAGCAGTTTATCCTTTGGACTAAGGGCGAACTCTGGGGCCAACGTCCTGACTTTC. It yields the protein CASSLSFGLRANSGANVLTF.

The CDR3, as DNA: TGTGCCAGCAGCTTGGGGAACACCGGGGAGCTGTTTTTT. This encodes CASSLGNTGELFF. The chain carries TRBV5-6 and TRBJ2-2; D gene unclear. The V end lost 0 bases, the J end lost 1 base, and 1 base lay between the germline ends. In germline, CDR1 is SGHDT, CDR2 YYEEEE. The CDR3 has 13 residues.

The V call is TRBV5-5, the J call TRBJ2-1, with 8 bases fitting TRBD2. In germline, CDR1 is SGHKS, CDR2 YYEKEE (reference sequence). The V gene end was trimmed by 1 base and the J gene end by 0 bases; junction bases not matched to a gene: 3. The CDR3 has 16 amino acids. CDR3 nucleotides: TGTGCCAGCAGCTTGACTAGCGGAAGCTCCTACAATGAGCAGTTCTTC. Encoded protein: CASSLTSGSSYNEQFF.

V usage is TRBV24-1 and J usage is TRBJ2-3; 7 positions match TRBD1. Unmatched junction bases numbered 5, after V lost 5 bases and J lost 1 base. Germline V gives CDR1 KGHDR, CDR2 SFDVKD. This CDR3 is built from 15 residues. CDR3 residues: CATSGTGEGTDTQYF. For the CDR3, the DNA is TGTGCCACCAGTGGTACAGGGGAAGGCACAGATACGCAGTATTTT.

The chain links TRBV7-2 to TRBJ2-7, with D perhaps matching TRBD1 (6 bases). Germline V gene data show CDR1 as SGHTA and CDR2 as FQGNSA. V lost 5 bases, J lost 9 bases, and 14 bases lay in between. The CDR3 has 12 amino acids. CDR3 sequence reads: CASSKDRLGQYF. The CDR3 nucleotides are TGTGCCAGCAGCAAAGACAGGTTGGGGCAGTACTTC.

This clone was picked up one time. The V call is TRBV30, the J call TRBJ1-3; D possibly corresponds to TRBD1 (6 bases). Deletions cut 3 bases from V and 2 bases from J, with 8 bases between. Germline V gives CDR1 GTSNPN, CDR2 SVGIG (reference sequence). This CDR3 has 13 residues. The CDR3 DNA reads as TGTGCCTGGAGACCAGGGGCTGGAAACACCATATATTTT. This translates into CAWRPGAGNTIYF.

J is TRBJ2-7 and V is TRBV7-7; D not certain. Per the germline V gene, CDR1 is SSHAT and CDR2 is FNYEAQ (reference sequence). V lost 2 bases and J lost 3, with 5 bases in between. The CDR3 length is 12 residues. CDR3 in DNA: TGTGCCAGCAGCTTACCTTACTACGAGCAGTACTTC. Translating it yields CASSLPYYEQYF.

The chain recombines TRBV5-4 with TRBJ2-1; D ambiguous. Trimming pared 4 bases from V and 6 bases from J, leaving 17 bases between. This CDR3 has 15 amino acids. Germline V gene data show CDR1 as SGHNT and CDR2 as YYREEE (reference sequence). CDR3: CASSPSSSMFNEQFF. The CDR3 DNA sequence: TGTGCCAGCAGCCCGTCCTCCTCTATGTTCAATGAGCAGTTCTTC.

In its sample, this clone was seen once. The chain couples TRBV19 to TRBJ2-7; 13 nucleotides align to TRBD2. Germline trimming cut 4 bases from V and 2 bases from J; bases unmatched to any gene: 5. The CDR3 extends over 16 amino acids. Germline loops: CDR1 LNHDA, CDR2 SQIVND (reference sequence). CDR3 sequence: CASSKPGTSGTYEQYF. In nucleotides, the CDR3 is TGTGCCAGTAGTAAGCCCGGGACTAGCGGGACCTACGAGCAGTACTTC.

The J gene is TRBJ1-2, the V gene TRBV13; TRBD1 aligns across 8 bases. From germline, CDR1 is PRHDT and CDR2 FYEKMQ (reference sequence). This CDR3 region has 13 residues. V was pared by 5 bases and J by 7 bases, with 6 bases of the junction left unmatched. The CDR3 loop is CASSLDRASGYTF. The CDR3 DNA reads TGTGCCAGCAGCCTGGACAGGGCTAGTGGCTACACCTTC.

This rearrangement joins TRBV27 to TRBJ1-4; a possible D gene is TRBD1 (5 bases). In germline, CDR1 is MNHEY, CDR2 SMNVEV (reference sequence). V was trimmed by 2 bases and J by 4 bases, leaving 14 bases between them. This CDR3 is 16 amino acids long. The chain's CDR3 is CASSLTRGTDNEKLFF. As DNA, the CDR3 is TGTGCCAGCAGTTTAACGAGAGGGACGGATAATGAAAAACTGTTTTTT.